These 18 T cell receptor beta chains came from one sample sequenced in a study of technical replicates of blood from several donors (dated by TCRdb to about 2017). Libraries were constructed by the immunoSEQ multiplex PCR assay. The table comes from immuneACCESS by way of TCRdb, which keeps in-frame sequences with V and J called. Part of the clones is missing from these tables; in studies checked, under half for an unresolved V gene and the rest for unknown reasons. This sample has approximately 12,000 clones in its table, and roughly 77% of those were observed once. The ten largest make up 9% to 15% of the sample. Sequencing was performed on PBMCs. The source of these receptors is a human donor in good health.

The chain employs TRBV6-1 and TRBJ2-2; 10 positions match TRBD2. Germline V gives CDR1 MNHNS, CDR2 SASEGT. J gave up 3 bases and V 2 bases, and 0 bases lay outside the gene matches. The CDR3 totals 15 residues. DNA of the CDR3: TGTGCCAGCAGTGAACTAGCGGGAGACACCGGGGAGCTGTTTTTT. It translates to CASSELAGDTGELFF.

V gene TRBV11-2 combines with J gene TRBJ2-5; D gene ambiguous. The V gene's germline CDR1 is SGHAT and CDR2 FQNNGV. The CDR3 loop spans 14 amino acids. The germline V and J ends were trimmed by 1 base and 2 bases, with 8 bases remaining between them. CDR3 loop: CASSLVTRQETQYF. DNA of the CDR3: TGTGCCAGCAGCTTAGTAACTCGTCAAGAGACCCAGTACTTC.

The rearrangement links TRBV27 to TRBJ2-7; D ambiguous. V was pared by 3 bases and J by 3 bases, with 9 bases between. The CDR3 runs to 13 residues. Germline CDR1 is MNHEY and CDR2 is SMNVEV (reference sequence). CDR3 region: CASSLGRFYEQYF. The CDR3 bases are TGTGCCAGCAGTTTGGGCAGATTCTACGAGCAGTACTTC.

DNA for the CDR3: TGTGCCTGCCGAGGCAGGGGGAGGGAGACCCAGTACTTC. Protein: CACRGRGRETQYF. The gene calls are TRBV2 and TRBJ2-5; TRBD1 might be the D (7 bases). There are 13 residues in the CDR3. Germline V lookup: CDR1 SNHLY, CDR2 FYNNEI. Between the trimmed V and J ends, which lost 11 bases and 5 bases, there was a span of 18 bases.

The DNA of the CDR3 is TGTGCCTGCAACAGGGGTCAAGAGACCCAGTACTTC. Protein sequence: CACNRGQETQYF. The chain carries TRBV2 and TRBJ2-5; 7 positions match TRBD1. J gave up 2 bases and V 11 bases, and 5 bases lay outside the gene matches. This CDR3 region has 12 residues. Germline V gene data show CDR1 as SNHLY and CDR2 as FYNNEI.

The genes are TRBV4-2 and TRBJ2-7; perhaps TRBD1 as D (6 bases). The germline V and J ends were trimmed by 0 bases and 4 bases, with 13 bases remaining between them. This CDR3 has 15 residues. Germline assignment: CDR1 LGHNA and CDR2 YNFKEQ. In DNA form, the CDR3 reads TGTGCCAGCAGCCAAGAATTAGGGACACCATACGAGCAGTACTTC. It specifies CASSQELGTPYEQYF.

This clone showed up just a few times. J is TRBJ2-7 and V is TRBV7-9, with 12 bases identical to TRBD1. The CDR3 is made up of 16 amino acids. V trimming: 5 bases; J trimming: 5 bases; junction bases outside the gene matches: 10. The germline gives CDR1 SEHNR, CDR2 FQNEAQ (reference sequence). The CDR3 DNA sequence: TGTGCCAGCAGCCCCACCCCCGGGACAGGGGGCGACGAGCAGTACTTC. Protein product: CASSPTPGTGGDEQYF.

The CDR3 loop reads CASSSGHHRGTGELFF. The CDR3 bases are TGTGCCAGCAGTTCGGGACACCATCGGGGCACCGGGGAGCTGTTTTTT. The chain couples TRBV27 to TRBJ2-2; maybe TRBD1 (6 bases). CDR3 size: 16 residues. Trimming pared 4 bases from V and 4 bases from J, leaving 16 bases between. Germline V gives CDR1 MNHEY, CDR2 SMNVEV (reference sequence).

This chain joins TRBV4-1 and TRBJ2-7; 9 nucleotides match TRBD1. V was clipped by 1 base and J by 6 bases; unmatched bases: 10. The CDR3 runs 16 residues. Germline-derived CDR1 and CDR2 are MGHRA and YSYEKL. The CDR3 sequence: CASSQGDRERNSEQYF. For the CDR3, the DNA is TGCGCCAGCAGCCAAGGGGACAGGGAACGAAACTCCGAGCAGTACTTC.

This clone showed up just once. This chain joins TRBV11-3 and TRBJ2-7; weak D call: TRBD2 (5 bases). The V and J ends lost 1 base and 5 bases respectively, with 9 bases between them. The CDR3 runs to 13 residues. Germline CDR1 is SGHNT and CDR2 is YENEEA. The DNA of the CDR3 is TGTGCCAGCAGCTTAGGTGGGGAGAACGAGCAGTACTTC. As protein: CASSLGGENEQYF. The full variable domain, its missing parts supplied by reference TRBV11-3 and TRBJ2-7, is EAGVVQSPRYKIIEKKQPVAFWCNPISGHNTLYWYLQNLGQGPELLIRYENEEAVDDSQLPKDRFSAERLKGVDSTLKIQPAELGDSAVYLCASSLGGENEQYFGPGTRLTVT.

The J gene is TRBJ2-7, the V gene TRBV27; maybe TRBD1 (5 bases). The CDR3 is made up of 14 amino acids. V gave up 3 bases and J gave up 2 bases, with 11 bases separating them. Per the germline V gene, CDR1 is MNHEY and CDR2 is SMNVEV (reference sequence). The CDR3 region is CASSLRTPAYEQYF. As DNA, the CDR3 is TGTGCCAGCAGTTTGCGGACACCTGCCTACGAGCAGTACTTC.

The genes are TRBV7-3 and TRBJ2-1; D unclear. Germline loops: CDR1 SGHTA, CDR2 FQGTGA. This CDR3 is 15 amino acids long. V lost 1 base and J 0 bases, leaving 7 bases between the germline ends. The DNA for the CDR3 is TGTGCCAGCAGCTTAAACCCGAGCTCCTACAATGAGCAGTTCTTC. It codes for CASSLNPSSYNEQFF.

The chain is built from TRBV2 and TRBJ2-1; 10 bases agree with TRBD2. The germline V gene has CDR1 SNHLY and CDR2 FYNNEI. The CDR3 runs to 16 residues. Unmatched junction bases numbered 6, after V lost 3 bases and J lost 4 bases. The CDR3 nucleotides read TGTGCCAGCAGTGACCGACTAGCGGGTCTATACAATGAGCAGTTCTTC. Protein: CASSDRLAGLYNEQFF.

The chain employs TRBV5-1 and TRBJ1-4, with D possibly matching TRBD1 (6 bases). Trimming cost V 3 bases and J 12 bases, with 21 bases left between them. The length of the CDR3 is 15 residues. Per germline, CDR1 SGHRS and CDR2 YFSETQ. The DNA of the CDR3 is TGCGCCAGCAGCTCCCAGGGGACCCAGACGGTGGAACTGTTTTTT. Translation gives CASSSQGTQTVELFF.

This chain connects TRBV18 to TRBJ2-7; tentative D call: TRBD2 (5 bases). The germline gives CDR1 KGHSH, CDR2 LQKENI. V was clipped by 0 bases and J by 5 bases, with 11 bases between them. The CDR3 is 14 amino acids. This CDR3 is CASSPPPLGDEQYF. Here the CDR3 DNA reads TGTGCCAGCTCACCACCCCCGCTCGGGGACGAGCAGTACTTC.

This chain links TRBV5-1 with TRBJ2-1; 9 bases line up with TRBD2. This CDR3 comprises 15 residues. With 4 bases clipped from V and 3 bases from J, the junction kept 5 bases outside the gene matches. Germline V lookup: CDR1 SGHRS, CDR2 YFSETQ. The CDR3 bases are TGCGCCAGCAGCGGTTTTAGCGGGAGCTACAATGAGCAGTTCTTC. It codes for CASSGFSGSYNEQFF.

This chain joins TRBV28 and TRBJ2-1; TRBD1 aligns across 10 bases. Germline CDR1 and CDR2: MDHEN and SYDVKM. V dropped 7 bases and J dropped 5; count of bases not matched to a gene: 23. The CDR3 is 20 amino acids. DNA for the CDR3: TGTGCCAGCATCCCCCCTCCGGGACAGGGGACTCCGCGCGGGGACAATGAGCAGTTCTTC. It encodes CASIPPPGQGTPRGDNEQFF.

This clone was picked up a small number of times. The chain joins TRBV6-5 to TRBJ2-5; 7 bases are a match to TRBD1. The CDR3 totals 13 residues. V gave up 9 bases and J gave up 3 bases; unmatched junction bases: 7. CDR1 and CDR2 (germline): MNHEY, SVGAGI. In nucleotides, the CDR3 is TGTGCCAGACCAGGGACAGAGGAAGAGACCCAGTACTTC. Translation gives CARPGTEEETQYF.